The 5 T cell receptor beta chains presented below share a single source sample, sequenced in a study of blood T cell repertoires in COVID-19 (dated by TCRdb to about 2020). The method was the immunoSEQ multiplex PCR assay. The immuneACCESS repertoire file appears here via TCRdb, limited to in-frame rearrangements. These files lack a portion of the clones; in checked studies, under half of the deficit traces to unresolved V genes, and the cause of the others is not known. The sample profile shows tens of thousands of clones; approximately 91% of them were found once. Around 5.3% of the sample lies in the top ten. The sequenced sample was peripheral blood. All receptors come from a human donor in a cohort sampled during active COVID-19.

The chain is built from TRBV10-3 and TRBJ1-1, with no clear D. This CDR3 has 13 amino acids. CDR1 ENHRY and CDR2 SYGVKD come from the germline V gene. The ends were cut back, 8 bases at V and 0 bases at J, with 10 bases in the middle. The CDR3 here is CAIAPVMNTEAFF. DNA for the CDR3: TGTGCCATCGCCCCAGTTATGAACACTGAAGCTTTCTTT.

The chain combines TRBV11-2 with TRBJ2-1, with D maybe TRBD2 (6 bases). The CDR3 is made up of 13 amino acids. V was cut by 4 bases and J by 7 bases, with 11 bases left in between. Germline V gene sequence: CDR1 SGHAT, CDR2 FQNNGV. For the CDR3, the DNA is TGTGCCAGCAGCTCGGGGGTTGGAAATGAGCAGTTCTTC. Translated, it gives CASSSGVGNEQFF.

The CDR3 bases are TGTGCCAGCAGTTTAATGACAGGGGGCAAGAACTATGGCTACACCTTC. Its translation is CASSLMTGGKNYGYTF. The genes are TRBV27 and TRBJ1-2; 10 positions agree with TRBD1. The V and J ends lost 2 bases and 2 bases, in that order; junction bases with no gene match: 5. The CDR3 totals 16 residues. The germline V gene has CDR1 MNHEY and CDR2 SMNVEV (reference sequence).

The CDR3 DNA reads as TGTGCCAGCAGTCTAAAAGCGGTCGAGCAGTACTTC. This codes for CASSLKAVEQYF. This chain uses TRBV3-1 (or the pseudogene TRBV3-2) with TRBJ2-7; maybe TRBD2 (5 bases). The CDR3 length is 12 residues. V lost 6 bases, J lost 6 bases, and 12 bases lay in between. CDR1 LGHDT and CDR2 YNNKEL come from the germline V gene (reference sequence).

V usage is TRBV19 and J usage is TRBJ2-2, with TRBD2 as a possible D gene (6 bases). Germline CDR1 reads LNHDA; CDR2 reads SQIVND (reference sequence). The CDR3 consists of 18 residues. V was pared by 4 bases and J by 3 bases, with 21 bases between. The CDR3 here is CASSRGNPGTDYTGELFF. The CDR3 nucleotides read TGTGCCAGTAGTAGAGGAAATCCCGGGACTGATTACACCGGGGAGCTGTTTTTT.